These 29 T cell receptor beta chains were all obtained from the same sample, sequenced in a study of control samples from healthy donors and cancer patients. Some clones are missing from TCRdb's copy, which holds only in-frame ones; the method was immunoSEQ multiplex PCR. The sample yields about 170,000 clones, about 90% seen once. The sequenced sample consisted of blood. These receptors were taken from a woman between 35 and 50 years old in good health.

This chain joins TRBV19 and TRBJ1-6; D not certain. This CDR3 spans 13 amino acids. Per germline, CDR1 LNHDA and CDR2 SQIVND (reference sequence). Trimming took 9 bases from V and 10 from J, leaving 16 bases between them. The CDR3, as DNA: TGTGCCAGCAATAGGGCCTCAGGATCACCCCTCCACTTT. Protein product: CASNRASGSPLHF. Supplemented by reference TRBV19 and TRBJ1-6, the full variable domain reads DGGITQSPKYLFRKEGQNVTLSCEQNLNHDAMYWYRQDPGQGLRLIYYSQIVNDFQKGDIAEGYSVSREKKESFPLTVTSAQKNPTAFYLCASNRASGSPLHFGNGTRLTVT.

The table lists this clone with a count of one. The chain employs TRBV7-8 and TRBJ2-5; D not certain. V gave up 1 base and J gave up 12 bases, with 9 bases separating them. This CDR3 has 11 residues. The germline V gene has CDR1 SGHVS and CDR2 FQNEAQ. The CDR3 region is CASSLGLTEYF. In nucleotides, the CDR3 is TGTGCCAGCAGCTTAGGGCTCACCGAGTACTTC.

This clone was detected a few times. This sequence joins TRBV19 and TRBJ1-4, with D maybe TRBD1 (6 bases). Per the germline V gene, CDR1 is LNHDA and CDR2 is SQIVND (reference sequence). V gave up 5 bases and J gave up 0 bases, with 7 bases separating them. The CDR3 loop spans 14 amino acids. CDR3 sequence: CASSYRATNEKLFF. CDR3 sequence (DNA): TGTGCCAGTAGTTACAGGGCAACTAATGAAAAACTGTTTTTT.

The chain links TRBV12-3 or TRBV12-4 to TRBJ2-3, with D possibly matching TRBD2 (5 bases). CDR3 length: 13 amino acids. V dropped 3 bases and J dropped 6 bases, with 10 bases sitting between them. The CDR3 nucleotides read TGTGCCAGCAGTTTGGGAGTGGGGGATACGCAGTATTTT. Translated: CASSLGVGDTQYF.

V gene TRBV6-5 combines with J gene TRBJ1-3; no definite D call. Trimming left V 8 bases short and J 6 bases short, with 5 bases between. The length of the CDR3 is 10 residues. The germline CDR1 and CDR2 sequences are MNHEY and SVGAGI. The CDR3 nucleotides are TGTGCCAGCTCTTCAAACACCATATATTTT. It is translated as CASSSNTIYF.

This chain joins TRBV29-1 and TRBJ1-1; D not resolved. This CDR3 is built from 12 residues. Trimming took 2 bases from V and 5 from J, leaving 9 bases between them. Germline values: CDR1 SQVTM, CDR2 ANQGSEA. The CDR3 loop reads CSVELGRTEAFF. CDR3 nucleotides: TGCAGCGTTGAACTGGGGAGGACTGAAGCTTTCTTT.

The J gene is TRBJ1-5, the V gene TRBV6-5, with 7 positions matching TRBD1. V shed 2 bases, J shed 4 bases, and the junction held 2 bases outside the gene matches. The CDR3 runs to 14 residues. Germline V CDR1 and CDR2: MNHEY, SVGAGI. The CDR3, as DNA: TGTGCCAGCAGTTACCGACAGGGAAATCAGCCCCAGCATTTT. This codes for CASSYRQGNQPQHF.

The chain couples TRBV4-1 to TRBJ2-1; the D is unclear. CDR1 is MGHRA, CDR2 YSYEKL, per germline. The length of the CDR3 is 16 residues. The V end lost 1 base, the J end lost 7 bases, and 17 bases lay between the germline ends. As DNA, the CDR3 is TGCGCCAGCAGCCAAGCTGACCCTCCGATGGTGAATGAGCAGTTCTTC. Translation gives CASSQADPPMVNEQFF.

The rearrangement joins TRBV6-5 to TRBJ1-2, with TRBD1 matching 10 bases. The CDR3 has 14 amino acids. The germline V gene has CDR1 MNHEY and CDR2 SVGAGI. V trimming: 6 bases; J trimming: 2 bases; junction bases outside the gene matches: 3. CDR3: CASRSGQGNYGYTF. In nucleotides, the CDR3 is TGTGCCAGCAGATCGGGACAGGGGAACTATGGCTACACCTTC.

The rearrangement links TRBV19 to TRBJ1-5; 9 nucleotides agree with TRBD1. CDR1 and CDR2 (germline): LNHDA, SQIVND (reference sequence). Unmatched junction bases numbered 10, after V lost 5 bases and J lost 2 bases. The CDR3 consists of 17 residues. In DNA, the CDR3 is TGTGCCAGTAGTTTCTTCACAGGGGGCCAAGGCAATCAGCCCCAGCATTTT. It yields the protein CASSFFTGGQGNQPQHF.

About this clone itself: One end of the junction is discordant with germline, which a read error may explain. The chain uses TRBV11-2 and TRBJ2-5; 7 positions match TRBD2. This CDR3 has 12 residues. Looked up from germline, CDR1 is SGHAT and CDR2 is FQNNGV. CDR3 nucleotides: TGTGCCAGCAGCTTAGGATCCGGACTAGTTGACTTC. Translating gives CASSLGSGLVDF. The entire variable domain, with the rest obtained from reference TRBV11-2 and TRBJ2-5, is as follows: EAGVAQSPRYKIIEKRQSVAFWCNPISGHATLYWYQQILGQGPKLLIQFQNNGVVDDSQLPKDRFSAERLKGVDSTLKIQPAKLEDSAVYLCASSLGSGLVDFGPGTRLLVL.

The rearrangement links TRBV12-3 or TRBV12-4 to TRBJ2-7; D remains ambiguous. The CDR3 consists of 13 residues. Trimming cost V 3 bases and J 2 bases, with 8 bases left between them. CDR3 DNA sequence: TGTGCCAGCAGTTTCGGAGTAACCTACGAGCAGTACTTC. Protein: CASSFGVTYEQYF.

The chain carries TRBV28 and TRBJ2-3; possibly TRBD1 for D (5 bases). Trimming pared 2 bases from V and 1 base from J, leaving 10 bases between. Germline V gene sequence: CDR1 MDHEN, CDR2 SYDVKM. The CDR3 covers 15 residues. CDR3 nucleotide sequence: TGTGCCAGCAGTTTAAAAGGGGTAGGCACAGATACGCAGTATTTT. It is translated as CASSLKGVGTDTQYF.

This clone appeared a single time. The CDR3 loop reads CASSHRGRHGYTF. The CDR3 DNA reads TGTGCCAGCAGCCACAGGGGACGGCATGGCTACACCTTC. The chain is built from TRBV7-9 and TRBJ1-2; 7 bases match TRBD1. Germline lookup yields CDR1 SEHNR and CDR2 FQNEAQ (reference sequence). With 5 bases clipped from V and 6 bases from J, the junction kept 6 bases outside the gene matches. CDR3 length: 13 residues.

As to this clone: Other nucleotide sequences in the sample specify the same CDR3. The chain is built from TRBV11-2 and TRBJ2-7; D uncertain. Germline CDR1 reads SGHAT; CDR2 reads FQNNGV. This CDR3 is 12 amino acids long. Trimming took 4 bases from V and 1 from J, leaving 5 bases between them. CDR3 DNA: TGTGCCAGCAGCTCGGCATCCTACGAGCAGTACTTC. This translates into CASSSASYEQYF.

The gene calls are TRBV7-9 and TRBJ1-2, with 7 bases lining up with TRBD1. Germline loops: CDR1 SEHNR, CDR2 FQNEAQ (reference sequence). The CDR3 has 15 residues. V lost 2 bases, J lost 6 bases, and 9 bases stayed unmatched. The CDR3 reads CASSLLGGGDNGYTF. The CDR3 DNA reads TGTGCCAGCAGCTTATTAGGAGGGGGCGATAATGGCTACACCTTC.

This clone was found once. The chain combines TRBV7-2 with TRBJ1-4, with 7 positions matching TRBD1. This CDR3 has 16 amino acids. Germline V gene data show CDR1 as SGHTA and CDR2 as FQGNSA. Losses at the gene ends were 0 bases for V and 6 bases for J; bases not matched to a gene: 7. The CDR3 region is CASSLALWDSHEKLFF. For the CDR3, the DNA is TGTGCCAGCAGCTTAGCCTTGTGGGACAGTCATGAAAAACTGTTTTTT.

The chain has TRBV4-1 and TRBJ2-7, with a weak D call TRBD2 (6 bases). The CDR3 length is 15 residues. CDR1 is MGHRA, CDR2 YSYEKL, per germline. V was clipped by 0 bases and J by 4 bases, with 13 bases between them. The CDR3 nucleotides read TGCGCCAGCAGCCAAGAGCGGCTAGCGTTTTACGAGCAGTACTTC. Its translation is CASSQERLAFYEQYF.

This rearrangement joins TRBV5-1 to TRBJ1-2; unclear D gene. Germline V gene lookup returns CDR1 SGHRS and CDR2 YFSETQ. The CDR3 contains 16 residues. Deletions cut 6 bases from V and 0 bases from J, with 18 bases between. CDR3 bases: TGCGCCAGCACCATTTCCCCGGCAGAAGCTAACTATGGCTACACCTTC. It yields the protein CASTISPAEANYGYTF.

This chain's CDR3 is CASRDGLAASYEQYF. CDR3 sequence (DNA): TGTGCCAGCAGAGATGGACTCGCGGCGTCCTACGAGCAGTACTTC. The V call is TRBV2, the J call TRBJ2-7; tentatively, D is TRBD2 (5 bases). This CDR3 is built from 15 residues. Germline assignment: CDR1 SNHLY and CDR2 FYNNEI. V lost 6 bases, J lost 1 base, and 16 bases lay in between. The full variable domain, its missing parts supplied by reference TRBV2 and TRBJ2-7, is EPEVTQTPSHQVTQMGQEVILRCVPISNHLYFYWYRQILGQKVEFLVSFYNNEISEKSEIFDDQFSVERPDGSNFTLKIRSTKLEDSAMYFCASRDGLAASYEQYFGPGTRLTVT.

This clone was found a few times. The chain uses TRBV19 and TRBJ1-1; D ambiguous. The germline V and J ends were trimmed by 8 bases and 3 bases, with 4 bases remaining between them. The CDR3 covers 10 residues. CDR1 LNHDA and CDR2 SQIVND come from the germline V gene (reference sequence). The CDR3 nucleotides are TGTGCCAGTCAAGACACTGAAGCTTTCTTT. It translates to CASQDTEAFF.

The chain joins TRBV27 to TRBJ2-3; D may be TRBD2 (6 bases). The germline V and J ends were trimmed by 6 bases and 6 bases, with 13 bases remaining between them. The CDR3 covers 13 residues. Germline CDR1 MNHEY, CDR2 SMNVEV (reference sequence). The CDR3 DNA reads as TGTGCCAGCAGCACCGGGACTGGGGATACGCAGTATTTT. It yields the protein CASSTGTGDTQYF.

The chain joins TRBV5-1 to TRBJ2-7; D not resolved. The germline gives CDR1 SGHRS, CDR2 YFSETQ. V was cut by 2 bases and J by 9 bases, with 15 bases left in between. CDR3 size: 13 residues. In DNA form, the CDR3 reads TGCGCCAGCAGCTTATCCGCAGGCGCTCCGCAGTACTTC. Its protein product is CASSLSAGAPQYF.

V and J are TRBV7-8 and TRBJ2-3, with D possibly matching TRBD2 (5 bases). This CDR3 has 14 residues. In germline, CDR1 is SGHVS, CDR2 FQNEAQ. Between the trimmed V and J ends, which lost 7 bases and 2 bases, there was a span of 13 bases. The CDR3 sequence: CASKPGLATDTQYF. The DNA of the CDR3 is TGTGCCAGCAAACCCGGCCTAGCCACAGATACGCAGTATTTT. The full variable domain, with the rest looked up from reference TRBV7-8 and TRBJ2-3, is GAGVSQSPRYKVAKRGQDVALRCDPISGHVSLFWYQQALGQGPEFLTYFQNEAQLDKSGLPSDRFFAERPEGSVSTLKIQRTQQEDSAVYLCASKPGLATDTQYFGPGTRLTVL.

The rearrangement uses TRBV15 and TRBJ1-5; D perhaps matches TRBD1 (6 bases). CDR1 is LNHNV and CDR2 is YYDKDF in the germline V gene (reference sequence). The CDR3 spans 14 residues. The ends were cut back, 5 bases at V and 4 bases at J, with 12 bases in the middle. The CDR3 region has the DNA TGTGCCACCAGCCCAGGGGTCCGAAATCAGCCCCAGCATTTT. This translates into CATSPGVRNQPQHF.

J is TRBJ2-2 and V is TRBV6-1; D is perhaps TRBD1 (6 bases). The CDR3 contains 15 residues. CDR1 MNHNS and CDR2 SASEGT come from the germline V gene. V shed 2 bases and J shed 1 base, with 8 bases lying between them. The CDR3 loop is CASSELDRNTGELFF. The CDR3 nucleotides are TGTGCCAGCAGTGAATTGGACAGGAACACCGGGGAGCTGTTTTTT.

The CDR3 spells CASSTTRDGYTF. In DNA form, the CDR3 reads TGTGCCAGCTCAACAACAAGGGACGGCTACACCTTC. The J gene is TRBJ1-2, the V gene TRBV18, with a weak D call TRBD1 (5 bases). Germline lookup yields CDR1 KGHSH and CDR2 LQKENI. This CDR3 spans 12 amino acids. Trimming stripped 5 bases from V and 8 bases from J, with 12 bases between.

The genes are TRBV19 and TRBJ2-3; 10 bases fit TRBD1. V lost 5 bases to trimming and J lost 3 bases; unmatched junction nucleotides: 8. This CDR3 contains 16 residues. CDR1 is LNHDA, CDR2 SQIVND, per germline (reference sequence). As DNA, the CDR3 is TGTGCCAGTAGTCTCGCCTGGACAGGGGGAACAGATACGCAGTATTTT. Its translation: CASSLAWTGGTDTQYF.

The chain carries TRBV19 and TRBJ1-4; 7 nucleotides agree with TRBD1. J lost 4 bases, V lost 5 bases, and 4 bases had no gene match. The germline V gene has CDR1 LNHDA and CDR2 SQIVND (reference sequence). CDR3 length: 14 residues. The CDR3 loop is CASSLTGNNEKLFF. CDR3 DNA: TGTGCCAGTAGTTTGACAGGGAATAATGAAAAACTGTTTTTT. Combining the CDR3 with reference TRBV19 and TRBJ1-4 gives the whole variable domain DGGITQSPKYLFRKEGQNVTLSCEQNLNHDAMYWYRQDPGQGLRLIYYSQIVNDFQKGDIAEGYSVSREKKESFPLTVTSAQKNPTAFYLCASSLTGNNEKLFFGSGTQLSVL.